The 8 T cell receptor beta chains below come from one sample, sequenced in a study of CD8+ T cells in alopecia areata. Treatment here: oral pan-JAK inhibitor, 5-10 mg twice daily. TCR sequencing used cDNA made by reverse transcription of extracted RNA. Some clones are missing from TCRdb's copy, which holds only in-frame ones; the method was immunoSEQ multiplex PCR. Seen here are more than 110,000 clones, nearly 55% observed once, and the top ten hold about a sixth. This specimen was CD8+ T cells sorted from blood, taken at week 4, from a patient treated with tofacitinib. These receptors came from a human donor with alopecia areata.

V is TRBV11-2 and J is TRBJ1-6; D is ambiguous. The CDR3 loop spans 14 amino acids. Trimming took 4 bases from V and 7 from J, leaving 11 bases between them. Germline V gene data show CDR1 as SGHAT and CDR2 as FQNNGV. CDR3 nucleotide sequence: TGTGCCAGCAGCTATCCAATGGGCAATTCACCCCTCCACTTT. Translating it yields CASSYPMGNSPLHF.

In this sample, this clone turned up a few times. The chain employs TRBV29-1 and TRBJ2-7, with no clear D. The germline CDR1 and CDR2 sequences are SQVTM and ANQGSEA. This CDR3 region has 14 residues. V shed 3 bases and J shed 0 bases, with 12 bases lying between them. CDR3 DNA sequence: TGCAGCGTTGAGGCCGGCAGTTCCTCCTACGAGCAGTACTTC. It translates to CSVEAGSSSYEQYF.

There are a few counts of this clone. This sequence joins TRBV7-9 and TRBJ1-2; D gene unclear. CDR1 SEHNR and CDR2 FQNEAQ come from the germline V gene (reference sequence). V was pared by 1 base and J by 11 bases, with 11 bases between. The CDR3 totals 12 residues. CDR3 in DNA: TGTGCCAGCAGCTTAGGGGAGGGCAGTTACACCTTC. Residues: CASSLGEGSYTF.

The V gene is TRBV27, the J gene TRBJ1-2; D ambiguous. The CDR3 has 15 residues. Trimming left V 2 bases short and J 0 bases short, with 10 bases between. Germline lookup yields CDR1 MNHEY and CDR2 SMNVEV (reference sequence). This CDR3 is CASSLDAGANYGYTF. CDR3 coding DNA: TGTGCCAGCAGTTTAGATGCCGGAGCTAACTATGGCTACACCTTC.

This clone was seen a handful of times. The gene calls are TRBV27 and TRBJ2-7; 8 nucleotides line up with TRBD2. V lost 5 bases to trimming and J lost 3 bases; unmatched junction nucleotides: 9. Germline CDR1 is MNHEY and CDR2 is SMNVEV (reference sequence). The CDR3 totals 15 residues. The CDR3 DNA reads as TGTGCCAGCAGTCCCCTCGGGAGGGGGGGCTACGAGCAGTACTTC. Its protein is CASSPLGRGGYEQYF.

The V gene is TRBV11-2, the J gene TRBJ2-3, with D maybe TRBD1 (6 bases). Germline V gives CDR1 SGHAT, CDR2 FQNNGV. Trimming stripped 1 base from V and 4 bases from J, with 15 bases between. This CDR3 comprises 16 residues. The CDR3 loop is CASSLAPTGFADTQYF. For the CDR3, the DNA is TGTGCCAGCAGCTTAGCCCCTACAGGGTTTGCAGATACGCAGTATTTT. Full variable domain (missing parts from reference TRBV11-2 and TRBJ2-3): EAGVAQSPRYKIIEKRQSVAFWCNPISGHATLYWYQQILGQGPKLLIQFQNNGVVDDSQLPKDRFSAERLKGVDSTLKIQPAKLEDSAVYLCASSLAPTGFADTQYFGPGTRLTVL.

The chain combines TRBV30 with TRBJ1-1, with 7 bases identical to TRBD1. Looked up from germline, CDR1 is GTSNPN and CDR2 is SVGIG (reference sequence). V lost 5 bases to trimming and J lost 1 base; unmatched junction nucleotides: 7. This CDR3 comprises 14 residues. DNA of the CDR3: TGTGCCTGGGGCATCAGGGGGGAGAACACTGAAGCTTTCTTT. This translates into CAWGIRGENTEAFF.

This clone was seen more than once but under ten times. Distinct nucleotide sequences in the sample also encode this CDR3. V gene TRBV11-2 combines with J gene TRBJ2-5; unclear D gene. Trimming cost V 2 bases and J 2 bases, with 0 bases left between them. Looked up from germline, CDR1 is SGHAT and CDR2 is FQNNGV. The CDR3 runs 11 residues. The CDR3: CASSLQETQYF. In DNA, the CDR3 is TGTGCCAGCAGCTTACAAGAGACCCAGTACTTC.